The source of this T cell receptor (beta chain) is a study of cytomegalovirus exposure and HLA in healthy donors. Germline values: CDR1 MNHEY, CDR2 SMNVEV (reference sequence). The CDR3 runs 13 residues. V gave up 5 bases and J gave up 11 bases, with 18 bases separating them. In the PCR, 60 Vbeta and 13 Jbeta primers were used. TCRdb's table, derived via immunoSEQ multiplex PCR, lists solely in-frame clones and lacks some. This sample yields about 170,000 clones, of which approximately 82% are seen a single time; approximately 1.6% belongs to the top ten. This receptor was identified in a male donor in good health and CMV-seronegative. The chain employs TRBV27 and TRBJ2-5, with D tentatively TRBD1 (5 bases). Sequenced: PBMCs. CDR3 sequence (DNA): TGTGCCAGCAGTCCCAGGGCAGGGTTGGAGCAGTACTTC. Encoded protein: CASSPRAGLEQYF.